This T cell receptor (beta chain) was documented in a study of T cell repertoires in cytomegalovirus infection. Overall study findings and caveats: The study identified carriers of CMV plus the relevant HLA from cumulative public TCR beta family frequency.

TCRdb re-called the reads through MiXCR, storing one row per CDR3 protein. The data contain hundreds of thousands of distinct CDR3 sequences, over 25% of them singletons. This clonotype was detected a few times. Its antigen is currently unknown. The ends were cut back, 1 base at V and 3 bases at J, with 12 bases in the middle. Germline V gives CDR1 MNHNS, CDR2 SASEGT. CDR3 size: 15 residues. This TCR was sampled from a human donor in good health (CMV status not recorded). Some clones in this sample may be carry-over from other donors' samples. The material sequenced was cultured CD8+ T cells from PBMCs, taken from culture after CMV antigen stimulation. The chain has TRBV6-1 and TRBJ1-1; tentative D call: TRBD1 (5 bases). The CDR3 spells CASSEGGYRDTEAFF. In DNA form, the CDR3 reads TGTGCCAGCAGTGAAGGGGGCTATAGGGACACTGAAGCTTTCTTT.